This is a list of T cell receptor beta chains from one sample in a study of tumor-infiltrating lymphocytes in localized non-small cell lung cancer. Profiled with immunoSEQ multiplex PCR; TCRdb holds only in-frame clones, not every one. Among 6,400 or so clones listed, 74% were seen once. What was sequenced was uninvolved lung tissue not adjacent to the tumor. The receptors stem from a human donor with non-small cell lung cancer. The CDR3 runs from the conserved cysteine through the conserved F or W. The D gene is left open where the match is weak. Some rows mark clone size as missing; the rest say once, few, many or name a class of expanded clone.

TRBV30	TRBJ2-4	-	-	CAWVNKRLQGWAKNIQYF	TGTGCCTGGGTCAACAAAAGACTACAGGGCTGGGCCAAAAACATTCAGTACTTC
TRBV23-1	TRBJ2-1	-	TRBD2	CASAPEERERGNEQFF	TGCGCCAGCGCCCCGGAGGAGCGGGAGAGAGGCAATGAGCAGTTCTTC
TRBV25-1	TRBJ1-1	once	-	CASMEGAFYNTEAFF	TGTGCCAGCATGGAAGGGGCTTTTTATAACACTGAAGCTTTCTTT
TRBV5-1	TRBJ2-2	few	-	CASTRMRGNTGELFF	TGCGCCAGCACCCGAATGAGGGGGAACACCGGGGAGCTGTTTTTT
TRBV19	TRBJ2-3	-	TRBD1	CASSIEGQGVNDTQYF	TGTGCCAGTAGTATAGAGGGACAGGGGGTAAATGATACGCAGTATTTT
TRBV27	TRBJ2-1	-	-	CASRIDGSSYNEQFF	TGTGCCAGCAGGATAGACGGTAGCTCCTACAATGAGCAGTTCTTC
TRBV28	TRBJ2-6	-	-	CASSSTGLSGANVLTF	TGTGCCAGCAGTTCGACAGGTCTCTCTGGGGCCAACGTCCTGACTTTC
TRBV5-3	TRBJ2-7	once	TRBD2	CARSPGLAAYEQYF	TGTGCCAGAAGCCCTGGACTAGCAGCCTACGAGCAGTACTTC
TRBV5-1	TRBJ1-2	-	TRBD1	CASTPRAGTGGGYTF	TGCGCCAGCACCCCACGCGCCGGGACAGGGGGTGGCTACACCTTC
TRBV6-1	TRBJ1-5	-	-	CASSEFGGSNQPQHF	TGTGCCAGCAGTGAATTCGGGGGTAGCAATCAGCCCCAGCATTTT
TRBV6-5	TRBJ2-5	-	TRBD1	CASRSSGGGGETQYF	TGTGCCAGCAGATCTTCAGGGGGCGGAGGAGAGACCCAGTACTTC
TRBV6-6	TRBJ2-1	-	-	CASSYSPRQFF	TGTGCCAGCAGTTACTCCCCCCGGCAGTTCTTC
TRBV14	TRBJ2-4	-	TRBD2	CASRVAGAINIQYF	TGTGCCAGCAGGGTAGCGGGAGCCATAAACATTCAGTACTTC
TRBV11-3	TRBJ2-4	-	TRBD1	CASSSRGQGLTLAKNIQYF	TGTGCCAGCAGCTCTCGGGGACAGGGCCTCACTCTTGCCAAAAACATTCAGTACTTC
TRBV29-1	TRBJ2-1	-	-	CSVESSPSNEQFF	TGCAGCGTTGAAAGCTCCCCAAGCAATGAGCAGTTCTTC
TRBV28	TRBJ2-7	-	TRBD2	CASSYPGGGLNEQYF	TGTGCCAGCAGTTACCCGGGAGGGGGACTTAACGAGCAGTACTTC
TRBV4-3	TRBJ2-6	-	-	CASSQDQGTGANVLTF	TGCGCCAGCAGCCAAGATCAGGGAACCGGGGCCAACGTCCTGACTTTC
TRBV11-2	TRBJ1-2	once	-	CASSFTGISNYGYTF	TGTGCCAGCAGCTTTACAGGAATCTCTAACTATGGCTACACCTTC
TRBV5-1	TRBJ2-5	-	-	CASSLTGEGSGKTQYF	TGCGCCAGCAGCTTGACCGGCGAGGGCTCGGGGAAGACCCAGTACTTC
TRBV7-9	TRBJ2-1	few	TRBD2	CASSAWTSVGEQFF	TGTGCCAGCAGCGCATGGACTAGCGTCGGAGAGCAGTTCTTC
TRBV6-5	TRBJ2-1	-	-	CASRQSLGNNEQFF	TGTGCCAGCAGGCAGTCACTCGGAAACAATGAGCAGTTCTTC
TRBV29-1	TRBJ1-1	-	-	CSVDRGILNTEAFF	TGCAGCGTTGATAGGGGTATTTTGAACACTGAAGCTTTCTTT
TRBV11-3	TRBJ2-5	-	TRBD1	CASSKRDRGRETQYF	TGTGCCAGCAGCAAGCGGGACAGGGGGCGGGAGACCCAGTACTTC
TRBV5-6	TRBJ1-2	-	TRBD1	CASKRAGGVYGYTF	TGTGCCAGCAAGCGGGCAGGGGGGGTTTATGGCTACACCTTC
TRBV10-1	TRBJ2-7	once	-	CASLRPEVSYEQYF	TGCGCCAGTCTCCGCCCAGAGGTTTCCTACGAGCAGTACTTC
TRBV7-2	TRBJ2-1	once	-	CASSRDHPYNEQFF	TGTGCCAGCAGCCGGGACCATCCTTACAATGAGCAGTTCTTC
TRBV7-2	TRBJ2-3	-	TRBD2	CASSLRTSEDTQYF	TGTGCCAGCAGCCTCCGGACTAGCGAGGATACGCAGTATTTT
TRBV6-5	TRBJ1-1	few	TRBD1	CASRLTGMNTEAFF	TGTGCCAGCAGACTGACAGGGATGAACACTGAAGCTTTCTTT
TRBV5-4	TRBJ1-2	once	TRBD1	CASSLGTVYGYTF	TGTGCCAGCAGCCTCGGGACAGTTTATGGCTACACCTTC
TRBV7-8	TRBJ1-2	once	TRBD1	CASSLSGQVFNGYTF	TGTGCCAGCAGCTTATCGGGACAGGTGTTTAATGGCTACACCTTC
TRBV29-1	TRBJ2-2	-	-	CSQNLGGPGELFF	TGCAGCCAGAATTTAGGGGGTCCCGGGGAGCTGTTTTTT
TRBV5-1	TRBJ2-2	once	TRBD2	CASSPIPTSGRAQLGSTGELFF	TGCGCCAGCAGCCCGATACCGACTAGCGGGAGGGCCCAGCTGGGGTCCACCGGGGAGCTGTTTTTT
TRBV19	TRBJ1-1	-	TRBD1	CASSILTGGRNTEAFF	TGTGCCAGTAGTATCCTGACAGGGGGCCGGAACACTGAAGCTTTCTTT
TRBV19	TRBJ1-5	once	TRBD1	CASSYSPGQGLSGNQPQHF	TGTGCCAGTAGTTATTCTCCGGGACAGGGCCTCTCGGGCAATCAGCCCCAGCATTTT
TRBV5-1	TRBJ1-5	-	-	CASSLDHNQPQHF	TGCGCCAGCAGCTTGGACCACAATCAGCCCCAGCATTTT
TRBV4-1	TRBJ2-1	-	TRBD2	CASSQGLAKNEQFF	TGCGCCAGCAGCCAGGGACTAGCGAAGAATGAGCAGTTCTTC
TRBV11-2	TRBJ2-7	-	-	CASSPLVNFYEQYF	TGTGCCAGCAGCCCACTCGTCAACTTCTACGAGCAGTACTTC
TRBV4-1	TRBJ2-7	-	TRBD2	CASTILAGGPYEQYF	TGCGCCAGCACCATACTAGCGGGAGGCCCCTACGAGCAGTACTTC
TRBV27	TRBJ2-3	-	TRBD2	CASKAGFTSTDTQYF	TGTGCCAGCAAAGCGGGGTTTACTAGCACAGATACGCAGTATTTT
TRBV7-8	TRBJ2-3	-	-	CASSFIVADTQYF	TGTGCCAGCAGCTTTATAGTGGCAGATACGCAGTATTTT
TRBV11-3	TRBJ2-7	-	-	CASSLLRSTDEQYF	TGTGCCAGCAGCTTACTGCGATCCACCGACGAGCAGTACTTC
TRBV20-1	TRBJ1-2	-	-	CSASGDLGYTF	TGCAGTGCTAGCGGGGATCTAGGCTACACCTTC
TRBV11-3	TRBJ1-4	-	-	CASSLWGGTREKLFF	TGTGCCAGCAGCTTATGGGGCGGGACGAGGGAAAAACTGTTTTTT
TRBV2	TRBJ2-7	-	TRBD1	CASRVRDRGYEQYF	TGTGCCAGCAGGGTCCGGGACAGGGGCTACGAGCAGTACTTC
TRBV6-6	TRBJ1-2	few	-	CASSWKSTANYGYTF	TGTGCCAGCAGTTGGAAATCGACAGCGAACTATGGCTACACCTTC
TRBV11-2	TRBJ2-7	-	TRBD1	CASSLQSGGFSYEQYF	TGTGCCAGCAGCTTACAATCAGGGGGTTTCTCTTACGAGCAGTACTTC
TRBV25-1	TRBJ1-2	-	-	CASSDPGTTNGYTF	TGTGCCAGCAGTGATCCCGGGACAACCAATGGCTACACCTTC
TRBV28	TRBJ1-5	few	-	CASRSPETHQPQHF	TGTGCCAGCAGAAGCCCAGAGACTCATCAGCCCCAGCATTTT
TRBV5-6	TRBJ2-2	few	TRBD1	CASSSVTGKSGELFF	TGTGCCAGCAGCTCCGTGACAGGGAAGTCCGGGGAGCTGTTTTTT
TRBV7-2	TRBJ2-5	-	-	CASSLEGVSGAVTQYF	TGTGCCAGCAGCTTAGAGGGGGTTAGCGGTGCCGTGACCCAGTACTTC
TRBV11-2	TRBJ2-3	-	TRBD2	CASSLGPTSGTWTDTQYF	TGTGCCAGCAGCTTAGGGCCGACTAGCGGGACATGGACAGATACGCAGTATTTT
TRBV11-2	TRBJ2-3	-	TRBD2	CASSLTGGKLTDTQYF	TGTGCCAGCAGCTTAACGGGAGGGAAACTCACAGATACGCAGTATTTT
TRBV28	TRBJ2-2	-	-	CASSLSQGPGELFF	TGTGCCAGCAGTTTATCGCAGGGCCCCGGGGAGCTGTTTTTT
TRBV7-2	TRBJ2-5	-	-	CASSLLLGETQYF	TGTGCCAGCAGCTTGCTACTAGGGGAGACCCAGTACTTC
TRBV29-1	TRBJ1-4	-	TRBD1	CSVAPGTGGEKLFF	TGCAGCGTTGCCCCCGGGACAGGGGGTGAAAAACTGTTTTTT
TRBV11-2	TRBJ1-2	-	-	CASRPTGGNYGYTF	TGTGCCAGCAGGCCGACGGGGGGAAACTATGGCTACACCTTC
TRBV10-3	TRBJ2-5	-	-	CAISGGQQETQYF	TGTGCCATCAGCGGGGGACAGCAAGAGACCCAGTACTTC
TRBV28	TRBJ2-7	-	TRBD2	CASSVLAGVGSEQYF	TGTGCCAGCAGTGTACTAGCGGGAGTAGGATCCGAGCAGTACTTC
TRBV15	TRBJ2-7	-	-	CATSVNSGPYEQYF	TGTGCCACCAGCGTCAATAGCGGACCCTACGAGCAGTACTTC